These 10 T cell receptor beta chains came from one sample sequenced in a study of cytomegalovirus exposure and HLA in healthy donors. The repertoire was sequenced with immunoSEQ multiplex PCR; TCRdb's copy has only in-frame clones and lacks some. This table has roughly 300,000 clones, roughly 90% appearing once. Material for sequencing was PBMCs. The receptors shown here come from a woman aged 18-29 years in good health and CMV-seronegative.

This chain joins TRBV2 and TRBJ1-1; D ambiguous. From germline, CDR1 is SNHLY and CDR2 FYNNEI. Trimming took off 7 bases at V and 3 bases at J, with 9 bases between the two ends. The CDR3 extends over 12 amino acids. CDR3 sequence: CASTREDTEAFF. In DNA, the CDR3 is TGTGCCAGCACCCGGGAGGACACTGAAGCTTTCTTT. The full variable domain, its missing parts supplied by reference TRBV2 and TRBJ1-1, is EPEVTQTPSHQVTQMGQEVILRCVPISNHLYFYWYRQILGQKVEFLVSFYNNEISEKSEIFDDQFSVERPDGSNFTLKIRSTKLEDSAMYFCASTREDTEAFFGQGTRLTVV.

The J gene is TRBJ1-1, the V gene TRBV5-1, with TRBD1 identical over 8 bases. Looked up from germline, CDR1 is SGHRS and CDR2 is YFSETQ. The CDR3 is 18 residues long. Trimming cost V 0 bases and J 4 bases; bases outside gene matches: 14. The CDR3 sequence: CASSLAPGTGSMGTEAFF. In nucleotides, the CDR3 is TGCGCCAGCAGCTTGGCCCCCGGGACAGGATCGATGGGCACTGAAGCTTTCTTT.

The chain is built from TRBV27 and TRBJ2-1, with 16 bases fitting TRBD2. CDR3 length: 19 residues. J was trimmed by 5 bases and V by 6 bases; bases with no gene match: 13. The germline V gene encodes CDR1 MNHEY and CDR2 SMNVEV (reference sequence). The CDR3 protein is CASRSPGLAGGGAHNEQFF. CDR3 coding DNA: TGTGCCAGCAGGTCCCCGGGACTAGCGGGAGGGGGGGCACACAATGAGCAGTTCTTC.

This chain links TRBV6-5 with TRBJ2-7; 10 bases align to TRBD1. Germline CDR1 reads MNHEY; CDR2 reads SVGAGI. The length of the CDR3 is 15 residues. The junction had 8 bases not matched to a gene; V was cut back by 5 bases and J by 4 bases. The CDR3 coding sequence is TGTGCCAGCAGTACGGGGGGACAGGGGTCATACGAGCAGTACTTC. This gives the protein CASSTGGQGSYEQYF.

This sequence joins TRBV6-5 and TRBJ2-5; D perhaps matches TRBD2 (6 bases). The CDR3 runs to 14 residues. CDR1 and CDR2 (germline): MNHEY, SVGAGI. With 8 bases removed from V and 5 bases from J, the gap between germline ends came to 18 bases. DNA for the CDR3: TGTGCCAGCCGAGGGTGGAGGGTTCGTGAGACCCAGTACTTC. Encoded protein: CASRGWRVRETQYF.

This clone was found once. The rearrangement links TRBV7-9 to TRBJ1-3, with D uncertain. V dropped 3 bases and J dropped 4 bases, with 16 bases sitting between them. The CDR3 has 16 amino acids. CDR1 and CDR2 from the germline V gene are SEHNR and FQNEAQ (reference sequence). The CDR3 DNA sequence: TGTGCCAGCAGCTTTCTACTAGAGGGCCTCGGAAACACCATATATTTT. Amino acids: CASSFLLEGLGNTIYF.

V is TRBV5-6 and J is TRBJ2-2, with D maybe TRBD1 (5 bases). Per the germline V gene, CDR1 is SGHDT and CDR2 is YYEEEE. This CDR3 has 14 residues. V was clipped by 3 bases and J by 5 bases, with 11 bases between them. The DNA of the CDR3 is TGTGCCAGCAGCTGGACACGTATGACCGGGGAGCTGTTTTTT. Its translation is CASSWTRMTGELFF.

The chain couples TRBV7-2 to TRBJ2-7; 10 nucleotides align to TRBD2. CDR3 size: 17 residues. After removal of 1 base from V and 4 bases from J, the junction contained 10 bases not matched to a gene. The V gene's germline CDR1 is SGHTA and CDR2 FQGNSA. The CDR3 sequence: CASSLGLAGRLSYEQYF. DNA of the CDR3: TGTGCCAGCAGCTTAGGACTAGCGGGCCGCCTTTCTTACGAGCAGTACTTC.

The chain joins TRBV30 to TRBJ1-5; D remains ambiguous. The V end lost 0 bases, the J end lost 3 bases, and 18 bases lay between the germline ends. Germline V lookup: CDR1 GTSNPN, CDR2 SVGIG (reference sequence). CDR3 length: 17 residues. CDR3 sequence: CAWSVARLSVANQPQHF. The CDR3 nucleotides are TGTGCCTGGAGTGTGGCCCGACTTAGTGTCGCCAATCAGCCCCAGCATTTT.

This chain uses TRBV6-5 with TRBJ2-7; 8 positions match TRBD2. The CDR3 runs to 14 residues. V gave up 3 bases and J gave up 7 bases; unmatched junction bases: 8. The germline CDR1 and CDR2 sequences are MNHEY and SVGAGI. The DNA for the CDR3 is TGTGCCAGCAGTTATACGGGAGGGCAGCGGGAGCAGTACTTC. The encoded protein is CASSYTGGQREQYF.